The clone carrying this TCR beta chain was seen once. Its antigen remains unidentified. This sample is part of a study of identical twins. Findings of the study overall: Conclusions relied on cross-sectional statistical analysis, not following the same donors. With monozygotic twins, out-of-frame TCR alpha sharing exceeded what models estimated. Cord blood beta clonotypes that were abundant carried fewer insertions, and memory repertoires showed no such trend.

With template switching, a universal primer site was added, and the cDNA carried unique molecular identifiers. MiXCR, run by TCRdb on the 5' RACE reads, gives a single entry per CDR3 protein. The top ten hold roughly 0.43% of the sample, which has just under 550,000 distinct CDR3 sequences, nearly 15% seen once. J lost 5 bases, V lost 6 bases, and 6 bases had no gene match. In germline, CDR1 is SGHTA, CDR2 FQGNSA. This CDR3 has 13 residues. These records were also assigned to another study, of yellow fever vaccine responses in identical twins.

This chain uses TRBV7-2 with TRBJ2-5, with 7 bases fitting TRBD2. This clonotype was obtained from a woman in her late teens or twenties in good health. Sequencing input: CD4+ T cells sorted from blood. DNA of the CDR3: TGTGCCAGCAGTACGGCCGGGGGGGAGACCCAGTACTTC. The encoded protein is CASSTAGGETQYF. The full variable domain, with the rest looked up from reference TRBV7-2 and TRBJ2-5, is GAGVSQSPSNKVTEKGKDVELRCDPISGHTALYWYRQSLGQGLEFLIYFQGNSAPDKSGLPSDRFSAERTGGSVSTLTIQRTQQEDSAVYLCASSTAGGETQYFGPGTRLLVL.